One sample yielded the 25 T cell receptor beta chains listed below, sequenced in a study of metastatic and nonmetastatic thyroid tumors. TCRdb recomputed clones from the PCR reads via MiXCR. The data contain 30,000 to 45,000 clones, about a fifth of them seen just once; the ten biggest clones take up roughly a sixth. Patients were all untreated before their thyroid surgery. Sequenced input: blood. These receptors came from a female donor with papillary thyroid cancer or a benign thyroid nodule (not recorded which). Some clones in this sample may be carry-over from other donors' samples.

This clone is categorized as large. This rearrangement joins TRBV6-6 to TRBJ2-7; TRBD2 matches at 7 bases. J gave up 3 bases and V 0 bases, and 8 bases lay outside the gene matches. The CDR3 has 16 residues. In germline, CDR1 is MNHNY, CDR2 SVGAGI (reference sequence). The CDR3 sequence: CASSYSAGRGSYEQYF. In DNA form, the CDR3 reads TGTGCCAGCAGTTACTCAGCGGGTCGCGGGAGCTACGAGCAGTACTTC.

This clone came up many times. This chain links TRBV30 with TRBJ1-1; 7 bases line up with TRBD1. Germline lookup yields CDR1 GTSNPN and CDR2 SVGIG (reference sequence). The trim removed 3 bases at V and 13 bases at J, leaving 5 bases unmatched. This CDR3 has 10 amino acids. The CDR3 spells CAWSDREVFF. CDR3 bases: TGTGCCTGGAGCGACAGGGAGGTTTTCTTT.

This clone was recorded at least ten times. The rearrangement joins TRBV18 to TRBJ2-3; D is possibly TRBD2 (6 bases). The CDR3 contains 18 residues. Trimming shortened V by 0 bases and J by 2 bases, and 18 bases separated the two germline ends. The germline CDR1 and CDR2 sequences are KGHSH and LQKENI. CDR3 loop: CASSPPTSFSLLTDTQYF. CDR3 nucleotide sequence: TGTGCCAGCTCACCACCCACTAGCTTTTCGCTCCTCACAGATACGCAGTATTTT. Filled out from reference TRBV18 and TRBJ2-3, the complete variable domain reads NAGVMQNPRHLVRRRGQEARLRCSPMKGHSHVYWYRQLPEEGLKFMVYLQKENIIDESGMPKERFSAEFPKEGPSILRIQQVVRGDSAAYFCASSPPTSFSLLTDTQYFGPGTRLTVL.

Ten or more counts support this clone. The chain employs TRBV5-1 and TRBJ2-5; D uncertain. The ends were cut back, 4 bases at V and 4 bases at J, with 17 bases in the middle. The CDR3 totals 15 residues. CDR1 and CDR2 from the germline V gene are SGHRS and YFSETQ. The CDR3 region is CASSPSPRGVETQYF. Here the CDR3 DNA reads TGCGCCAGCAGCCCGTCCCCACGTGGGGTAGAGACCCAGTACTTC.

The rearrangement uses TRBV11-2 and TRBJ2-7; TRBD2 agrees at 9 bases. The CDR3 contains 15 residues. Trimming cost V 0 bases and J 11 bases; bases outside gene matches: 11. CDR1 SGHAT and CDR2 FQNNGV come from the germline V gene. The CDR3 sequence is CASSLEWGLAAMEYF. The CDR3 nucleotides read TGTGCCAGCAGCTTAGAATGGGGACTAGCTGCTATGGAGTACTTC.

At least ten counts were recorded for this clone. The CDR3 loop is CASSVVDTTYSYNEQFF. Written as DNA, the CDR3 is TGTGCCAGCAGCGTAGTAGACACCACTTACTCCTACAATGAGCAGTTCTTC. The chain carries TRBV9 and TRBJ2-1, with D unresolved. Germline CDR1 reads SGDLS; CDR2 reads YYNGEE. The CDR3 is 17 amino acids. V was trimmed by 0 bases and J by 0 bases, leaving 13 bases between them. Full variable domain (remainder filled in from reference TRBV9 and TRBJ2-1): DSGVTQTPKHLITATGQRVTLRCSPRSGDLSVYWYQQSLDQGLQFLIQYYNGEERAKGNILERFSAQQFPDLHSELNLSSLELGDSALYFCASSVVDTTYSYNEQFFGPGTRLTVL.

Sample share makes this clone medium-sized (0.01 to 0.1%). This chain joins TRBV28 and TRBJ1-3; D perhaps matches TRBD1 (6 bases). The CDR3 is 16 amino acids. The germline CDR1 and CDR2 sequences are MDHEN and SYDVKM. V lost 5 bases and J 0 bases, leaving 14 bases between the germline ends. The CDR3 is CASSETGMSSGNTIYF. The CDR3 nucleotides read TGTGCCAGCAGTGAGACAGGCATGAGCTCTGGAAACACCATATATTTT.

This clone showed up many times. This chain uses TRBV18 with TRBJ2-2, with 8 bases matching TRBD1. This CDR3 comprises 14 residues. V dropped 5 bases and J dropped 6; count of bases not matched to a gene: 5. Germline CDR1 KGHSH, CDR2 LQKENI. CDR3 in amino acids: CASSASQGAGELFF. Written as DNA, the CDR3 is TGTGCCAGCTCAGCGTCACAGGGGGCCGGGGAGCTGTTTTTT.

In this sample, this clone turned up many times. The chain couples TRBV20-1 to TRBJ2-1; 9 bases agree with TRBD2. The CDR3 sequence is 12 residues long. Trimming removed 6 bases from V and 11 bases from J; junction bases left unmatched: 8. CDR1 is DFQATT and CDR2 is SNEGSKA in the germline V gene (reference sequence). CDR3 sequence: CSAAPTSGQQFF. The CDR3 bases are TGCAGTGCCGCTCCTACTAGCGGGCAGCAGTTCTTC.

This clone was detected many times. The chain recombines TRBV18 with TRBJ1-1; maybe TRBD1 (5 bases). Trimming left V 0 bases short and J 1 base short, with 9 bases between. The CDR3 covers 15 residues. Germline V gene sequence: CDR1 KGHSH, CDR2 LQKENI. For the CDR3, the DNA is TGTGCCAGCTCACCACCGAAGGGGCCGAACACTGAAGCTTTCTTT. It yields the protein CASSPPKGPNTEAFF.

The sample holds many counts of this clone. This rearrangement joins TRBV20-1 to TRBJ2-1; 7 bases match TRBD1. Germline assignment: CDR1 DFQATT and CDR2 SNEGSKA (reference sequence). The CDR3 extends over 13 amino acids. V trimming: 0 bases; J trimming: 5 bases; junction bases outside the gene matches: 1. The CDR3 sequence is CSAREQGDNEQFF. In DNA, the CDR3 is TGCAGTGCTAGAGAGCAGGGGGACAATGAGCAGTTCTTC.

This clone was observed a few times. The chain combines TRBV6-4 with TRBJ2-7; D not resolved. Trimming stripped 5 bases from V and 0 bases from J, with 17 bases between. Germline lookup yields CDR1 MRHNA and CDR2 SNTAGT. CDR3 length: 16 amino acids. DNA for the CDR3: TGTGCCAGCAGTCTGTGGGCCGCTAAAAGCTCCTACGAGCAGTACTTC. As protein: CASSLWAAKSSYEQYF.

The count of this clone is one. The chain couples TRBV20-1 to TRBJ2-7; TRBD1 aligns across 10 bases. The CDR3 is 18 amino acids. V gave up 2 bases and J gave up 5 bases; unmatched junction bases: 18. CDR1 DFQATT and CDR2 SNEGSKA come from the germline V gene (reference sequence). The CDR3 sequence: CSARPLPGQGSTFHEQYF. The CDR3 region has the DNA TGCAGTGCTAGACCTTTACCGGGACAGGGGAGTACTTTCCACGAGCAGTACTTC.

V gene TRBV30 combines with J gene TRBJ2-4; D might be TRBD2 (5 bases). The CDR3 totals 13 residues. Per germline, CDR1 GTSNPN and CDR2 SVGIG (reference sequence). V was trimmed by 0 bases and J by 15 bases, leaving 18 bases between them. The CDR3 nucleotides read TGTGCCTGGAGTGTAACGGACCGGGATCGGCGGTACTTC. This codes for CAWSVTDRDRRYF. The entire variable domain, with the rest obtained from reference TRBV30 and TRBJ2-4, is as follows: SQTIHQWPATLVQPVGSPLSLECTVEGTSNPNLYWYRQAAGRGLQLLFYSVGIGQISSEVPQNLSASRPQDRQFILSSKKLLLSDSGFYLCAWSVTDRDRRYFGAGTRLSVL.

V gene TRBV7-3 combines with J gene TRBJ2-5; 7 bases are a match to TRBD2. Per germline, CDR1 SGHTA and CDR2 FQGTGA. Trimming took 1 base from V and 1 from J; bases not matched to a gene: 9. CDR3 length: 17 amino acids. The CDR3 DNA sequence: TGTGCCAGCAGCTTAAGGGGGGGGTCGGGTACCCAAGAGACCCAGTACTTC. Protein sequence: CASSLRGGSGTQETQYF.

This clone has more than one count but fewer than ten. V gene TRBV6-1 combines with J gene TRBJ2-7; D is undetermined. The CDR3 extends over 14 amino acids. Germline CDR1 and CDR2: MNHNS and SASEGT. Trimming removed 7 bases from V and 2 bases from J, with 15 bases in between. The CDR3 DNA sequence: TGTGCCAGCATGCCGCACAGTGCTCCCTACGAGCAGTACTTC. This codes for CASMPHSAPYEQYF.

This clone was counted many times. Just one base apart from a much larger clone, this may be a read error. Other DNA sequences of this sample code for an identical CDR3. The chain combines TRBV7-9 with TRBJ2-7; D remains ambiguous. Germline V gene lookup returns CDR1 SEHNR and CDR2 FQNEAQ (reference sequence). The CDR3 sequence is 14 residues long. V gave up 0 bases and J gave up 2 bases, with 8 bases separating them. The CDR3 DNA reads TGTGCCAGCAGCTTAGCACAGCTCCCCTACGAGCAGTACTTC. It yields the protein CASSLAQLPYEQYF.

This clone was seen many times. This chain uses TRBV2 with TRBJ1-5; unclear D gene. V shed 2 bases and J shed 0 bases, with 14 bases lying between them. The CDR3 is made up of 17 amino acids. Per the germline V gene, CDR1 is SNHLY and CDR2 is FYNNEI. CDR3 amino acids: CASSEYSGVYSNQPQHF. DNA of the CDR3: TGTGCCAGCAGTGAATATAGCGGGGTGTATAGCAATCAGCCCCAGCATTTT.

This clone was picked up many times. The chain uses TRBV4-1 and TRBJ2-7, with D possibly being TRBD1 or TRBD2 (6 bases each). Germline CDR1 is MGHRA and CDR2 is YSYEKL. V was trimmed by 1 base and J by 4 bases, leaving 11 bases between them. This CDR3 has 14 residues. Here the CDR3 DNA reads TGCGCCAGCAGCCAAGCCCAGGGGAGGTACGAGCAGTACTTC. Amino acids: CASSQAQGRYEQYF.

This clone was seen ten or more times. This rearrangement joins TRBV20-1 to TRBJ2-5; D is uncertain. CDR1 and CDR2 from the germline V gene are DFQATT and SNEGSKA (reference sequence). The CDR3 spans 10 residues. The V end lost 3 bases, the J end lost 7 bases, and 6 bases lay between the germline ends. CDR3 bases: TGCAGTGCTAGTGACGGGACCCAGTACTTC. The encoded protein is CSASDGTQYF.

This clone was observed many times. The chain has TRBV10-3 and TRBJ2-3, with D possibly TRBD2 on 6 matching bases. Germline lookup yields CDR1 ENHRY and CDR2 SYGVKD. V lost 0 bases and J 1 base, leaving 11 bases between the germline ends. The CDR3 length is 16 residues. CDR3 amino acids: CAISESPGEGTDTQYF. CDR3 DNA: TGTGCCATCAGTGAGTCTCCGGGAGAGGGCACAGATACGCAGTATTTT.

A word on this clone: The junction shows a germline mismatch at one end, possibly a read error. The chain employs TRBV3-1 and TRBJ2-7; no firm D call. There are 14 residues in the CDR3. CDR1 LGHDT and CDR2 YNNKEL come from the germline V gene (reference sequence). The CDR3 coding sequence is TGTGCCAGCAGCCAACTCGGGTACTCCTACGATCAGTACTTC. Its protein is CASSQLGYSYDQYF.

This clone was seen ten or more times. V usage is TRBV4-2 and J usage is TRBJ2-7, with D perhaps matching TRBD2 (6 bases). Looked up from germline, CDR1 is LGHNA and CDR2 is YNFKEQ. V was cut by 0 bases and J by 6 bases, with 15 bases left in between. CDR3 length equals 15 residues. The CDR3 coding sequence is TGTGCCAGCAGCCAAGAAGGGGACTGGATCTCCGAGCAGTACTTC. This gives the protein CASSQEGDWISEQYF.

This clone appeared a few times. The chain uses TRBV2 and TRBJ2-7, with 9 bases identical to TRBD1. Germline loops: CDR1 SNHLY, CDR2 FYNNEI. The CDR3 consists of 14 residues. The J segment lost 2 bases and the V segment lost 2 bases, leaving 1 base of the junction unmatched. Here the CDR3 DNA reads TGTGCCAGCAGTGAATGGACAGGGGCCTACGAGCAGTACTTC. Its protein product is CASSEWTGAYEQYF.

Sample share makes this clone large. This chain uses TRBV5-1 with TRBJ2-1; 9 bases align to TRBD1. Germline V gene lookup returns CDR1 SGHRS and CDR2 YFSETQ. The CDR3 extends over 16 amino acids. Germline trimming cut 0 bases from V and 6 bases from J; bases unmatched to any gene: 7. CDR3 nucleotide sequence: TGCGCCAGCAGCTTGGAACAGGGGGCTCGGGCCAATGAGCAGTTCTTC. Its translation: CASSLEQGARANEQFF.